One TCR beta chain is described in this entry. Its antigen is still unknown. CDR3 length: 15 residues. The V gene's germline CDR1 is SGHVS and CDR2 FQNEAQ. Trimming left V 11 bases short and J 0 bases short, with 14 bases between. This specimen belongs to a study of T cell repertoires in cytomegalovirus infection. Study overall: CMV infection plus the matching HLA type was flagged by public TCR beta signatures. Findings and caveats of the study: Ex vivo responses were dominated by HLA-C-restricted CMV-specific TCR beta clonotypes. Summed frequency of public TCR beta families distinguished CMV carriers with the relevant HLA.

TCRdb re-called the reads through MiXCR, storing one row per CDR3 protein. The data show around 430,000 distinct CDR3 sequences, with under 55% seen just once and about 45% held by the top ten. The genes are TRBV7-8 and TRBJ2-6; D might be TRBD2 (5 bases). This clonotype was obtained from a human donor in good health (CMV status not recorded). Some clones in this sample may be carry-over from other donors' samples. The material sequenced was cultured PBMCs, taken from culture after CMV antigen stimulation. The CDR3 sequence is CASLIGISGANVLTF. In DNA form, the CDR3 reads TGTGCCTCCCTGATCGGGATCTCTGGGGCCAACGTCCTGACTTTC.